This is a list of T cell receptor beta chains from one sample in a study of identical twins. A single record per CDR3 protein comes from TCRdb applying MiXCR to the 5' RACE reads. The sample records about 470,000 distinct CDR3 sequences, approximately 25% being singletons. These data are also associated with another study on T cells expressing NK-cell markers.

The sequencing sample was made of CD4+ T cells sorted from blood. The receptor source for this set is a woman between 18 and 29 years old in good health. CDR3s include the opening cysteine and the closing phenylalanine or tryptophan. The order of the fields is J gene, clone size, D gene, CDR3 length, V gene, CDR3 DNA, CDR3 protein. The D gene is left open where the match is weak. Clone size is given for some rows only: seen once, a few or many times, or a class if the clone is expanded.

>TRBJ2-5|few|-|15|TRBV27
TGTGCCAGCAGTCCAAACTATGGACAGTGGGAGACCCAGTACTTC
CASSPNYGQWETQYF
>TRBJ2-1|once|TRBD2|14|TRBV20-1
TGCAGTGCTAGTAGTGCGGGGGTCTTCTATGAGCAGTTCTTC
CSASSAGVFYEQFF
>TRBJ1-1|few|TRBD1|15|TRBV4-2
TGTGCCAGCAGCCATGATTCAGGGGGCGGAACTGAAGCTTTCTTT
CASSHDSGGGTEAFF
>TRBJ2-2|few|-|16|TRBV12-5
TGTGCTAGTGGGCCTGACAGGAGCGCGAACACCGGGGAGCTGTTTTTT
CASGPDRSANTGELFF
>TRBJ1-4|-|-|16|TRBV12-3/TRBV12-4
TGTGCCAGCAGTGACGGGGGAATAGCAACTAATGAAAAACTGTTTTTT
CASSDGGIATNEKLFF
>TRBJ2-3|-|TRBD2|16|TRBV7-2
TGTGCCAGCAGCCGAGAAGGTCTAGCGGCCGATAATACGCAGTATTTT
CASSREGLAADNTQYF
>TRBJ2-1|few|TRBD2|16|TRBV3-1
TGTGCCAGCAGCCAAGCGGGTGCTAGCGGGATGCATGAGCAGTTCTTC
CASSQAGASGMHEQFF
>TRBJ1-5|-|-|15|TRBV2
TGTGCCAGCAGCCCGGGACTCCAGAGTGGGCAGCCCCAGCATTTT
CASSPGLQSGQPQHF
>TRBJ2-5|-|-|14|TRBV3-1
TGTGCCAGCAGCCAAGGATTCGGGGCACAGACCCAGTACTTC
CASSQGFGAQTQYF
>TRBJ2-1|few|TRBD2|15|TRBV3-1
TGTGCCAGCAGCCAATTTCTAGCGGGAGTCAATGAGCAGTTCTTC
CASSQFLAGVNEQFF
>TRBJ2-1|-|-|17|TRBV4-1
TGCGCCAGCAGCCGGGAGAAGGGCACCCTATCCTACAATGAGCAGTTCTTC
CASSREKGTLSYNEQFF
>TRBJ2-2|few|TRBD2|16|TRBV20-1
TGCAGTGCTAGGGGCACTAGCGGGAGGAACACCGGGGAGCTGTTTTTT
CSARGTSGRNTGELFF
>TRBJ2-5|-|-|14|TRBV3-1
TGTGCCAGCGGGGGGTCCCTCGGGCGAGAGACCCAGTACTTC
CASGGSLGRETQYF
>TRBJ2-3|-|TRBD2|15|TRBV5-1
TGCGCCAGCAGTCGTAGCGGGAGAGGGGCAGATACGCAGTATTTT
CASSRSGRGADTQYF
>TRBJ2-7|-|-|13|TRBV20-1
TGCAGTGCTAGAGATGTGGCGGACTACGAGCAGTACTTC
CSARDVADYEQYF
>TRBJ1-2|few|-|12|TRBV2
TGTGCCGGCCGCGGGGCGGACTATGGCTACACCTTC
CAGRGADYGYTF
>TRBJ2-1|-|TRBD2|16|TRBV20-1
TGCAGTGCCTCCTGGCGACTAGCGGGGAGTTTTGATGAGCAGTTCTTC
CSASWRLAGSFDEQFF
>TRBJ2-3|-|-|14|TRBV20-1
TGCAGTGCTAGATTAGCGGAGAGCACAGATACGCAGTATTTT
CSARLAESTDTQYF
>TRBJ2-1|-|TRBD2|14|TRBV20-1
TGCAGTGCCCAAGCGGGGGGGGCCGCGAGTGAGCAGTTCTTC
CSAQAGGAASEQFF
>TRBJ2-2|few|-|16|TRBV4-2
TGTGCCAGCAGCCAACCCCGAGGGGGAGGGACCGGGGAGCTGTTTTTT
CASSQPRGGGTGELFF
>TRBJ2-5|-|-|12|TRBV20-1
TGCAGTGCTAACACACGGCGGGAGACCCAGTACTTC
CSANTRRETQYF
>TRBJ2-1|few|-|19|TRBV11-2
TGTGCCAGCAGTTCACCACTAAAGGGAGCCGCCAGCTCCTACAATGAGCAGTTCTTC
CASSSPLKGAASSYNEQFF
>TRBJ1-2|few|TRBD1|17|TRBV12-3/TRBV12-4
TGTGCCAGCAGTTTTAAGGACAGGAGTAGCCCGGGCTATGGCTACACCTTC
CASSFKDRSSPGYGYTF
>TRBJ2-2|once|-|16|TRBV20-1
TGCAGTGCTAGGCCCCCTGGGGGGCTAGGGACCGGGGAGCTGTTTTTT
CSARPPGGLGTGELFF
>TRBJ2-3|few|TRBD2|16|TRBV7-2
TGTGCCAGCAGCGCCCTGGGGCTAGCGGGCACAGATACGCAGTATTTT
CASSALGLAGTDTQYF
>TRBJ1-1|-|-|15|TRBV27
TGTGCCAGCGGTTGGGACGGATTCATGAACACTGAAGCTTTCTTT
CASGWDGFMNTEAFF
>TRBJ2-6|-|-|14|TRBV20-1
TGCAGTGCTCAAGACAGCTCTGGGGCCAACGTCCTGACTTTC
CSAQDSSGANVLTF
>TRBJ2-1|-|TRBD2|16|TRBV7-9
TGTGCCAGCAGCCAACTAGCGGGAGTAACCTACAATGAGCAGTTCTTC
CASSQLAGVTYNEQFF
>TRBJ2-2|once|TRBD2|16|TRBV6-1
TGTGCCAGCAGAGGGGGACTAGCGGGACTTACCGGGGAGCTGTTTTTT
CASRGGLAGLTGELFF
>TRBJ2-7|-|-|13|TRBV12-3/TRBV12-4
TGTGCCAGCAGTTTAGGAGGGGGGTACGAGCAGTACTTC
CASSLGGGYEQYF
>TRBJ2-7|-|-|14|TRBV12-3/TRBV12-4
TGTGCCAGCAGTTTAGTCGGCAGGGTCGACAAGCAGTACTTC
CASSLVGRVDKQYF
>TRBJ1-2|-|TRBD1|16|TRBV12-3/TRBV12-4
TGTGCCAGCAGCCCGAGAATAGGACAGGGGGTTGGCGGCTACACCTTC
CASSPRIGQGVGGYTF
>TRBJ2-1|-|-|14|TRBV20-1
TGCAGTGCCGTCCGTGGCGGAGCCTACAATGAGCAGTTCTTC
CSAVRGGAYNEQFF
>TRBJ2-2|few|TRBD2|18|TRBV29-1
TGCAGCGCCGGTCGATTTCAGCGGGGGGTCCCAGGCACCGGGGAGCTGTTTTTT
CSAGRFQRGVPGTGELFF
>TRBJ2-7|-|TRBD1|14|TRBV29-1
TGCAGCGTGGGCGACAGGGCGGGCGGCGACGAGCAGTACTTC
CSVGDRAGGDEQYF
>TRBJ2-1|-|-|17|TRBV20-1
TGCTGTGCTCCTCCCTTGGGGAGTCCGAAAAATAGGAATGAGCAGTTCTTC
CCAPPLGSPKNRNEQFF
>TRBJ2-2|-|-|15|TRBV7-9
TGTGCCAGCATCCTTAGGGGGTATGATACCGGGGAGCTGTTTTTT
CASILRGYDTGELFF
>TRBJ2-3|once|-|14|TRBV12-3/TRBV12-4
TGTGCCAGCAGGGGGACTCTGTCTTCCGATACGCAGTATTTT
CASRGTLSSDTQYF